The 29 T cell receptor beta chains below all came from one sample that was sequenced in a study of control samples from healthy donors and cancer patients (dated by TCRdb to about 2020). The receptor library was made with the immunoSEQ multiplex PCR assay. TCRdb mirrors the immuneACCESS table, restricted to in-frame sequences. Some clones are absent from its copies; in checked studies, under half trace to an unresolved V gene, and the reason for the others is unknown. For this sample there are around 170,000 clones; nearly 90% appear just once. The ten largest make up 1.3% to 1.5% of the sample. The material sequenced was blood. These receptors all come from a woman aged 45-59 years in good health.

V is TRBV6-5 and J is TRBJ1-1, with TRBD1 identical over 10 bases. This CDR3 has 13 amino acids. With V trimmed by 10 bases and J by 5 bases, 7 bases remained unmatched. In germline, CDR1 is MNHEY, CDR2 SVGAGI. The CDR3 DNA follows: TGTGCCACGTATCCGGGACAGGGGACTGAAGCTTTCTTT. Amino acids: CATYPGQGTEAFF.

The chain joins TRBV5-1 to TRBJ2-7; D gene ambiguous. Germline assignment: CDR1 SGHRS and CDR2 YFSETQ. The CDR3 is 15 residues long. The V and J ends lost 0 bases and 2 bases respectively, with 12 bases between them. CDR3 nucleotides: TGCGCCAGCAGCTTGGGAACGGCAGCCGCCTACGAGCAGTACTTC. Translation: CASSLGTAAAYEQYF. Variable domain in full (rest from reference TRBV5-1 and TRBJ2-7): KAGVTQTPRYLIKTRGQQVTLSCSPISGHRSVSWYQQTPGQGLQFLFEYFSETQRNKGNFPGRFSGRQFSNSRSEMNVSTLELGDSALYLCASSLGTAAAYEQYFGPGTRLTVT.

About this clone itself: This sample includes further DNA sequences coding for the same CDR3. The V call is TRBV6-5, the J call TRBJ1-4; TRBD1 might be the D (5 bases). This CDR3 spans 14 amino acids. The germline gives CDR1 MNHEY, CDR2 SVGAGI. Trimming pared 4 bases from V and 0 bases from J, leaving 6 bases between. CDR3 loop: CASSSTATNEKLFF. CDR3 sequence (DNA): TGTGCCAGCAGTTCGACAGCAACTAATGAAAAACTGTTTTTT.

The CDR3 DNA reads as TGTGCCAGCTCACCACGGGAAACCTCTGGAAACACCATATATTTT. Its translation: CASSPRETSGNTIYF. This chain connects TRBV18 to TRBJ1-3; D is unclear. Germline values: CDR1 KGHSH, CDR2 LQKENI. This CDR3 contains 15 residues. V was cut by 1 base and J by 0 bases, with 7 bases left in between.

The chain couples TRBV5-1 to TRBJ2-7, with no clear D. V gave up 0 bases and J gave up 4 bases, with 11 bases separating them. Per the germline V gene, CDR1 is SGHRS and CDR2 is YFSETQ. The CDR3 consists of 14 residues. DNA of the CDR3: TGCGCCAGCAGCTTGGCCGGGCAGATTTACGAGCAGTACTTC. Translated, it gives CASSLAGQIYEQYF.

This chain connects TRBV28 to TRBJ2-1; no clear D. CDR1 and CDR2 (germline): MDHEN, SYDVKM. The CDR3 consists of 13 residues. V lost 2 bases and J lost 13, with 15 bases in between. The CDR3 region has the DNA TGTGCCAGCAGTTTAAAGGCGGCCGTGCGACAGTTCTTC. It codes for CASSLKAAVRQFF.

The V call is TRBV6-4, the J call TRBJ1-2; D possibly corresponds to TRBD1 (6 bases). Germline loops: CDR1 MRHNA, CDR2 SNTAGT. Trimming left V 2 bases short and J 7 bases short, with 14 bases between. The CDR3 length is 14 residues. CDR3: CASSDGTGLAGYTF. The CDR3 DNA sequence: TGTGCCAGCAGTGACGGTACAGGGCTTGCTGGCTACACCTTC.

This chain links TRBV20-1 with TRBJ2-3; D assignment may be TRBD1 or TRBD2 (6 bases each). The ends were cut back, 3 bases at V and 2 bases at J, with 9 bases in the middle. From germline, CDR1 is DFQATT and CDR2 SNEGSKA (reference sequence). This CDR3 contains 13 residues. As DNA, the CDR3 is TGCAGTGCTAGTAGGGGGGACACAGATACGCAGTATTTT. Its translation is CSASRGDTDTQYF.

The chain is built from TRBV7-3 and TRBJ2-7, with TRBD1 identical over 8 bases. The V gene's germline CDR1 is SGHTA and CDR2 FQGTGA. The CDR3 runs 15 residues. The J segment lost 6 bases and the V segment lost 5 bases, leaving 12 bases of the junction unmatched. The DNA for the CDR3 is TGTGCCAGCAGCGCCGGGACAGGTGTTTCGTCCGAGCAGTACTTC. Protein sequence: CASSAGTGVSSEQYF. The full variable domain, rest sourced from reference TRBV7-3 and TRBJ2-7, is GAGVSQTPSNKVTEKGKYVELRCDPISGHTALYWYRQSLGQGPEFLIYFQGTGAADDSGLPNDRFFAVRPEGSVSTLKIQRTERGDSAVYLCASSAGTGVSSEQYFGPGTRLTVT.

The chain recombines TRBV15 with TRBJ2-7; D uncertain. Germline loops: CDR1 LNHNV, CDR2 YYDKDF (reference sequence). V was cut by 4 bases and J by 0 bases, with 13 bases left in between. The CDR3 contains 15 residues. This CDR3 is CATSTRHSSSYEQYF. As DNA, the CDR3 is TGTGCCACCAGCACCAGACACAGCAGCTCCTACGAGCAGTACTTC.

V usage is TRBV4-1 and J usage is TRBJ2-5, with a tentative D call TRBD2 (6 bases). The V and J ends lost 4 bases and 1 base respectively, with 13 bases between them. This CDR3 is built from 15 residues. In germline, CDR1 is MGHRA, CDR2 YSYEKL. CDR3 bases: TGCGCCAGCAGCCGCCGGGGACTGATCCAAGAGACCCAGTACTTC. Translating gives CASSRRGLIQETQYF.

This sequence joins TRBV6-6 and TRBJ1-1; no clear D. This CDR3 contains 11 residues. Germline CDR1 and CDR2: MNHNY and SVGAGI (reference sequence). Trimming left V 8 bases short and J 8 bases short, with 12 bases between. The CDR3 region is CASAGDREAFF. The DNA of the CDR3 is TGTGCCAGCGCCGGGGATAGGGAAGCTTTCTTT.

The gene calls are TRBV29-1 and TRBJ1-3, with D tentatively TRBD1 (6 bases). CDR1 is SQVTM, CDR2 ANQGSEA, per germline. The CDR3 has 13 residues. Trimming removed 7 bases at V and 1 base at J, with 11 bases between. Here the CDR3 reads CSASRGSGNTIYF. CDR3 nucleotides: TGCAGCGCCTCTAGGGGGTCTGGAAACACCATATATTTT.

This chain joins TRBV28 and TRBJ2-2, with 8 bases identical to TRBD1. The CDR3 totals 15 residues. Germline V gene sequence: CDR1 MDHEN, CDR2 SYDVKM. V was pared by 7 bases and J by 5 bases, with 9 bases of the junction left unmatched. CDR3: CASTPPTGDTGELFF. CDR3 sequence (DNA): TGTGCCAGCACCCCCCCGACAGGGGATACCGGGGAGCTGTTTTTT.

The chain carries TRBV5-1 and TRBJ2-2; D gene ambiguous. The CDR3 is 14 amino acids. Deletions cut 2 bases from V and 2 bases from J, with 7 bases between. From germline, CDR1 is SGHRS and CDR2 YFSETQ. CDR3 DNA: TGCGCCAGCAGCTTTTGGTCCAACACCGGGGAGCTGTTTTTT. This gives the protein CASSFWSNTGELFF. Full variable domain (rest looked up from reference TRBV5-1 and TRBJ2-2): KAGVTQTPRYLIKTRGQQVTLSCSPISGHRSVSWYQQTPGQGLQFLFEYFSETQRNKGNFPGRFSGRQFSNSRSEMNVSTLELGDSALYLCASSFWSNTGELFFGEGSRLTVL.

This rearrangement joins TRBV20-1 to TRBJ1-3; D is unresolved. The CDR3 consists of 13 residues. From germline, CDR1 is DFQATT and CDR2 SNEGSKA (reference sequence). V gave up 3 bases and J gave up 0 bases, with 6 bases separating them. This chain's CDR3 is CSASRVSGNTIYF. The CDR3 nucleotides read TGCAGTGCTAGTCGGGTCTCTGGAAACACCATATATTTT.

The V and J genes are TRBV5-4 and TRBJ2-4, with 12 nucleotides matching TRBD1. The CDR3 consists of 16 residues. The V segment lost 3 bases and the J segment 7 bases; nucleotides outside the gene matches: 8. The germline V gene encodes CDR1 SGHNT and CDR2 YYREEE (reference sequence). The CDR3 DNA reads as TGTGCCAGCAGCTCTCCGGGACAGGGGGCGCAGAACATTCAGTACTTC. Its translation is CASSSPGQGAQNIQYF.

The rearrangement uses TRBV4-2 and TRBJ2-1; D uncertain. The CDR3 extends over 16 amino acids. Trimming removed 1 base from V and 0 bases from J, with 10 bases in between. Germline V lookup: CDR1 LGHNA, CDR2 YNFKEQ. CDR3 residues: CASSQVGGYSYNEQFF. As DNA, the CDR3 is TGTGCCAGCAGCCAAGTTGGTGGCTACTCCTACAATGAGCAGTTCTTC.

The rearrangement uses TRBV28 and TRBJ2-1; 8 bases match TRBD2. V gave up 11 bases and J gave up 8 bases; unmatched junction bases: 11. In germline, CDR1 is MDHEN, CDR2 SYDVKM. The CDR3 consists of 13 residues. The CDR3 protein is CAVRTGGIHEQFF. DNA for the CDR3: TGTGCCGTCAGAACGGGAGGGATTCATGAGCAGTTCTTC. Full variable domain (outside the CDR3, taken from reference TRBV28 and TRBJ2-1): DVKVTQSSRYLVKRTGEKVFLECVQDMDHENMFWYRQDPGLGLRLIYFSYDVKMKEKGDIPEGYSVSREKKERFSLILESASTNQTSMYLCAVRTGGIHEQFFGPGTRLTVL.

The CDR3 protein is CASSPYGGGAGEQYF. CDR3 bases: TGTGCCAGCAGCCCCTACGGTGGCGGGGCGGGGGAGCAGTACTTC. The chain recombines TRBV7-2 with TRBJ2-7; D possibly corresponds to TRBD2 (6 bases). There are 15 residues in the CDR3. V was trimmed by 5 bases and J by 7 bases, leaving 21 bases between them. Germline V gene data show CDR1 as SGHTA and CDR2 as FQGNSA.

The chain links TRBV7-2 to TRBJ2-1, with 9 bases fitting TRBD2. V shed 7 bases, J shed 9 bases, and the junction held 13 bases outside the gene matches. Germline V gene data show CDR1 as SGHTA and CDR2 as FQGNSA. This CDR3 is built from 15 residues. CDR3 in DNA: TGTGCCAGCACCCGGTGGGCGGGGGGGCTTAGTGAGCAGTTCTTC. Translated, it gives CASTRWAGGLSEQFF.

This clone was seen only once. This chain links TRBV7-3 with TRBJ1-1, with no clear D. The ends were cut back, 4 bases at V and 5 bases at J, with 14 bases in the middle. The CDR3 sequence is 14 residues long. Germline V gene lookup returns CDR1 SGHTA and CDR2 FQGTGA. CDR3 sequence: CASSSFYRSTEAFF. The DNA of the CDR3 is TGTGCCAGCAGCTCCTTTTATAGAAGTACTGAAGCTTTCTTT.

The DNA of the CDR3 is TGTGCCAGCAGCTTGGTTATGGGCCCTATTTCACCCCTCCACTTT. Its protein is CASSLVMGPISPLHF. The gene calls are TRBV5-5 and TRBJ1-6; D not resolved. V lost 0 bases to trimming and J lost 9 bases, with 13 bases between them. The germline V gene has CDR1 SGHKS and CDR2 YYEKEE (reference sequence). This CDR3 has 15 amino acids.

This chain links TRBV24-1 with TRBJ2-1; 8 bases fit TRBD2. The CDR3 length is 15 residues. Germline-derived CDR1 and CDR2 are KGHDR and SFDVKD. V shed 2 bases and J 10 bases; nucleotides not matched to a gene: 9. The CDR3 coding sequence is TGTGCCACCAGTGATTCGGGACTAGGGGCTCGGGAGCAGTTCTTC. Protein: CATSDSGLGAREQFF.

Only one count was recorded for this clone. The genes are TRBV6-5 and TRBJ2-1; D unclear. The germline CDR1 and CDR2 sequences are MNHEY and SVGAGI. CDR3 size: 14 residues. Trimming left V 5 bases short and J 6 bases short, with 14 bases between. The CDR3 DNA sequence: TGTGCCAGCAGTCTTGGGGTTTTCGTCAATGAGCAGTTCTTC. This gives the protein CASSLGVFVNEQFF.

This clone was observed a single time. The CDR3 protein is CASSYRGGETQYF. The CDR3 DNA reads as TGTGCCAGCAGTTACCGGGGGGGGGAGACCCAGTACTTC. The chain employs TRBV6-6 and TRBJ2-5, with 8 bases aligning to TRBD2. This CDR3 is 13 amino acids long. The germline V gene has CDR1 MNHNY and CDR2 SVGAGI (reference sequence). Unmatched junction bases numbered 1, after V lost 2 bases and J lost 5 bases.

J is TRBJ1-5 and V is TRBV19; D call uncertain. Germline V gives CDR1 LNHDA, CDR2 SQIVND (reference sequence). V lost 2 bases and J lost 5, with 7 bases in between. The CDR3 covers 13 residues. The CDR3 coding sequence is TGTGCCAGTAGTATAATCCAGGATCAGCCCCAGCATTTT. Its translation is CASSIIQDQPQHF.

This chain links TRBV5-6 with TRBJ1-1; D remains unclear. Trimming pared 0 bases from V and 2 bases from J, leaving 8 bases between. This CDR3 has 14 residues. Germline values: CDR1 SGHDT, CDR2 YYEEEE. CDR3 in amino acids: CASSLALSNTEAFF. Written as DNA, the CDR3 is TGTGCCAGCAGCTTGGCCTTGTCAAACACTGAAGCTTTCTTT.

This chain uses TRBV27 with TRBJ2-7; D tentatively fits TRBD1 or TRBD2 (6 bases each). Trimming left V 3 bases short and J 3 bases short, with 9 bases between. CDR1 and CDR2 from the germline V gene are MNHEY and SMNVEV (reference sequence). CDR3 length: 13 residues. The DNA of the CDR3 is TGTGCCAGCAGTTTCCGGGGGCGCTACGAGCAGTACTTC. Translation gives CASSFRGRYEQYF.